This TCR beta chain was documented in a study of graft-versus-host responses after intestinal transplantation. Trimming shortened V by 2 bases and J by 6 bases, and 5 bases separated the two germline ends. CDR3 length equals 12 residues. CDR1 is SEHNR and CDR2 is FQNEAQ in the germline V gene (reference sequence). Sequencing used immunoSEQ multiplex PCR; TCRdb keeps in-frame clones, though not all of them. Of roughly 15,000 clones in the sample, about a third are singletons; the top ten hold under 2.5%. Investigators plated approximately 200,000 CFSE-labeled responder cells together with approximately 200,000 irradiated stimulator cells labeled with violet dye.

The material sequenced was alloreactive CD8+ T cells from a mixed lymphocyte reaction culture, taken before intestinal transplant. Indicated subset: CFSE-low proliferating T cells sorted from roughly six-day pre-transplant mixed lymphocyte reaction (GvH or HvG direction). V gene TRBV7-9 combines with J gene TRBJ2-1; the D is unclear. The sequence was obtained from a human patient who received an intestinal transplant. The CDR3 sequence is CASSLLPNEQFF. CDR3 coding DNA: TGTGCCAGCAGCTTACTCCCCAATGAGCAGTTCTTC.